A selection of T cell receptor beta chains follows, all from one sample in a study of T cell responses to AZD1222 COVID-19 vaccine. Clones were sequenced by immunoSEQ multiplex PCR, and TCRdb holds only the in-frame ones, with some missing. The table shows under 80,000 clones, with 87% occurring only once. The specimen was peripheral blood, collected 28 days after the second AZD1222 dose. Receptor source: an adult who received the AZD1222 COVID-19 vaccine. Both conserved end residues are trimmed from each CDR3. Each record gives: CDR3 protein, J gene, V gene.

CDR3: AWSTLRGSSSYNEQF; J: TRBJ2-1; V: TRBV30
CDR3: ASTRATGNQPQH; J: TRBJ1-5; V: TRBV7-3
CDR3: ASSSRTGETGELF; J: TRBJ2-2; V: TRBV6-6
CDR3: ASSLSGQGYQETQY; J: TRBJ2-5; V: TRBV7-3
CDR3: ASSIDGSGGEQY; J: TRBJ2-7; V: TRBV19
CDR3: ASSPPGIYNEQF; J: TRBJ2-1; V: TRBV18
CDR3: ASSQEQAANYGYT; J: TRBJ1-2; V: TRBV4-2
CDR3: SVGHRLSYNEQF; J: TRBJ2-1; V: TRBV29-1
CDR3: ASSEGGNYGYT; J: TRBJ1-2; V: TRBV9
CDR3: ASSFGGDQPQH; J: TRBJ1-5; V: TRBV7-2
CDR3: ASSPQIGQEKLF; J: TRBJ1-4; V: TRBV18
CDR3: ASSPTAGLTNEQF; J: TRBJ2-1; V: TRBV18
CDR3: ASSGTYGYT; J: TRBJ1-2; V: TRBV6-2/TRBV6-3
CDR3: ASIDSRLNTEAF; J: TRBJ1-1; V: TRBV2
CDR3: ASSIQEIYGKEQY; J: TRBJ2-7; V: TRBV5-6
CDR3: ASGGTLRETQY; J: TRBJ2-5; V: TRBV28
CDR3: SVWTGGGSDGYT; J: TRBJ1-2; V: TRBV29-1
CDR3: ASSDPRTSPGELF; J: TRBJ2-2; V: TRBV6-4
CDR3: ASSSGTANSPLH; J: TRBJ1-6; V: TRBV5-1
CDR3: ASSRGLAVKEQF; J: TRBJ2-1; V: TRBV5-1
CDR3: ASSYNTGAHEQF; J: TRBJ2-1; V: TRBV6-5
CDR3: ASSLGTSGRHGELF; J: TRBJ2-2; V: TRBV11-2
CDR3: ASSLLALYPGNYGYT; J: TRBJ1-2; V: TRBV7-8
CDR3: ASSSEDRGSNQPQH; J: TRBJ1-5; V: TRBV4-2
CDR3: ASSIVGPLNGYT; J: TRBJ1-2; V: TRBV19
CDR3: ASSIGETQY; J: TRBJ2-5; V: TRBV6-2/TRBV6-3
CDR3: ASSLPSAFSQF; J: TRBJ2-1; V: TRBV7-8
CDR3: ASSARRGSYNEQF; J: TRBJ2-1; V: TRBV18
CDR3: ASSERGYSGRAFEQF; J: TRBJ2-1; V: TRBV6-4
CDR3: ASSPGHVNTGELF; J: TRBJ2-2; V: TRBV5-1
CDR3: ASSPQTGYT; J: TRBJ1-2; V: TRBV7-9
CDR3: ASVGGDNYGYT; J: TRBJ1-2; V: TRBV6-5
CDR3: ASRNTGTSGREY; J: TRBJ2-7; V: TRBV19
CDR3: ASSPLGAPNEKLF; J: TRBJ1-4; V: TRBV19
CDR3: ASSLDGKAPETQY; J: TRBJ2-5; V: TRBV7-9